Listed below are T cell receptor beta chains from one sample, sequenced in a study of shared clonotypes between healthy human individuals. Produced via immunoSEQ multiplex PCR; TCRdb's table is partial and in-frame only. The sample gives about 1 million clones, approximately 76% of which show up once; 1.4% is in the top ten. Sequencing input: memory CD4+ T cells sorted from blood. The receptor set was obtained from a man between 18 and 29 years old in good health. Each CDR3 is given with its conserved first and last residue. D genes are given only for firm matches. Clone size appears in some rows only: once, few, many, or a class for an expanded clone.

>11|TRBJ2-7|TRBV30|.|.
TGTGCCTGGACCATCCGGGACGAGCAGTACTTC
CAWTIRDEQYF
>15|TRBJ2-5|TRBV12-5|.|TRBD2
TGTGCTAGTGGTTTGGGCCTAGCGGGAGAGGAGACCCAGTACTTC
CASGLGLAGEETQYF
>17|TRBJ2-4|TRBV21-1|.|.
TGTGCCAGCAGCAAAGCGCTTAGACAGAGGGGAAAACGGGATCAGTACTTC
CASSKALRQRGKRDQYF
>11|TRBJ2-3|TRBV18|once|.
TGTGCCAGCTCACCACTGGATACGCAGTATTTT
CASSPLDTQYF
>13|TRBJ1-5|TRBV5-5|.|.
TGTGCCAGCAGCTTTGACAGAAATCAGCCCCAGCATTTT
CASSFDRNQPQHF
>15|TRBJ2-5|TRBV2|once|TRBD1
TGTGCCAGCAGTAGCGGACAGGGGCGGTTGGAGACCCAGTACTTC
CASSSGQGRLETQYF
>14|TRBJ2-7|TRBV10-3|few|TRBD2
TGTGCCATCAGCCCCGGGACTACCAACTACGAGCAGTACTTC
CAISPGTTNYEQYF
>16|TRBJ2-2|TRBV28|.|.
TGTGCCAGCAGTTTATTCGGACTACCGAACACCGGGGAGCTGTTTTTT
CASSLFGLPNTGELFF
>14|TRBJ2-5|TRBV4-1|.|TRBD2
TGCGCCAGCAGCCAAGCAGAAGCGGGGGAGACCCAGTACTTC
CASSQAEAGETQYF
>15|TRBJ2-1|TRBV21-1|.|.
TGTGCCAGCAGCAAGGGGGACAGTCGAGGTCATGAGCAGTTCTTC
CASSKGDSRGHEQFF
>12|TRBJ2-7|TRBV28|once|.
TGTGCCAGCAGTTTAGGAGTGCCCGAGCAGTACTTC
CASSLGVPEQYF
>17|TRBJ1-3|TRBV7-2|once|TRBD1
TGTGCCAGCAGCCTTATCGGGATAGGGGGCCGAGGAAACACCATATATTTT
CASSLIGIGGRGNTIYF
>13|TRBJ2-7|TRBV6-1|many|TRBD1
TGTGCCAGCCTCCAGGGGGCACCTTTCGAGCAGTACTTC
CASLQGAPFEQYF
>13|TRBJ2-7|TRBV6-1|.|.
TGTGCCAGCAGTGAAGTAGGGGCTCGTGAGCAGTACTTC
CASSEVGAREQYF
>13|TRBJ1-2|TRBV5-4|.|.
TGTGCCAGCAGCCCCGGCCATAACTATGGCTACACCTTC
CASSPGHNYGYTF
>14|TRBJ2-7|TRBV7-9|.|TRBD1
TGTGCCAGCAGTCCGACAGGGGTAGGCTACGAGCAGTACTTC
CASSPTGVGYEQYF
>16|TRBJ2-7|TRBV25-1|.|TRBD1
TGTGCCAGCAGGGCAGCCCCGGGACAGGGATCCTACGAGCAGTACTTC
CASRAAPGQGSYEQYF
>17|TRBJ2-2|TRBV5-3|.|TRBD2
TGTGCCAGAAGCGCCCACCAGCGGGAGAGGAGGACCGGGGAGCTGTTTTTT
CARSAHQRERRTGELFF
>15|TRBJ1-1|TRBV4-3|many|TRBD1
TGCGCCAGCAGCCAAGATGGGTCAGGGGGCGGTAAAGCTTTCTTT
CASSQDGSGGGKAFF
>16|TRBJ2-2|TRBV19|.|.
TGTGCCAGTAGTAACCGCGGTGGGGGGAGCACCGGGGAGCTGTTTTTT
CASSNRGGGSTGELFF
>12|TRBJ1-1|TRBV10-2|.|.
TGCGCCAGCAGTGATAGGCTGAGGGAAGCTTTCTTT
CASSDRLREAFF
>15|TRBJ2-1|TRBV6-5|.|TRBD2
TGTGCCAGCAGTAAAGGGACTAGCGTTCGTGGTGAGCAGTTCTTC
CASSKGTSVRGEQFF
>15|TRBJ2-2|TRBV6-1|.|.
TGTGCCAGCAGAGGGGGGACACTGAACACCGGGGAGCTGTTTTTT
CASRGGTLNTGELFF
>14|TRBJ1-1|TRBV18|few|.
TGTGCCAGCTCACCGGACAAGGGGGGCCCTGAAGCTTTCTTT
CASSPDKGGPEAFF
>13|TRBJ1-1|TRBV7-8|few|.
TGTGCCAGCAGCTTAGCTAGGGATGCTGAAGCTTTCTTT
CASSLARDAEAFF
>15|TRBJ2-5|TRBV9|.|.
TGTGCCAGCAGCGTAGCTTGGGGGTCCGGAGAGACCCAGTACTTC
CASSVAWGSGETQYF
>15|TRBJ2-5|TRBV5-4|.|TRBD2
TGTGCCAGCAGCTTGGCTGCTAGCGGGAAAGAGACCCAGTACTTC
CASSLAASGKETQYF
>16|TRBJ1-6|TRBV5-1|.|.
TGCGCCAGCAGCTTGGGTTGGGGACAAGGGAATTCACCCCTCCACTTT
CASSLGWGQGNSPLHF
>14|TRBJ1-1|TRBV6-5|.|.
TGTGCCAGCCACCGTAGAGGCATGAACACTGAAGCTTTCTTT
CASHRRGMNTEAFF
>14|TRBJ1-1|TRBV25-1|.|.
TGTGCCAGCAGTGAATCGGTACACAACACTGAAGCTTTCTTT
CASSESVHNTEAFF
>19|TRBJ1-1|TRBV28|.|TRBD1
TGTGCCAGCAGTTTTGCCTCGACCGGGACAGGGAAGGCGGACACTGAAGCTTTCTTT
CASSFASTGTGKADTEAFF
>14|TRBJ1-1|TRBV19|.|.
TGTGCCAGTAAGACGTCCGGGCTGAACACTGAAGCTTTCTTT
CASKTSGLNTEAFF
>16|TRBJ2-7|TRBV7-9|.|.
TGTGCCAGCAGCTTAGACCTAAAAGACAGAACCTACGAGCAGTACTTC
CASSLDLKDRTYEQYF
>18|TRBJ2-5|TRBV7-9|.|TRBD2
TGTGCCAGCAGCTTAGCGGGGAGACTGGGGGGGACCAGAGAGACCCAGTACTTC
CASSLAGRLGGTRETQYF
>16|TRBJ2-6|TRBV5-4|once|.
TGTGCCAGCAGTTGGGGGGCGCCCTATGGGGCCAACGTCCTGACTTTC
CASSWGAPYGANVLTF
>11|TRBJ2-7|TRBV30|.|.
TGTGCCTGGAGCTTGTCAGGTATTCGGTACTTC
CAWSLSGIRYF
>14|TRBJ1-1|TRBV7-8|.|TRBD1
TGTGCCAGCAGCCTGAGACAGGGGAACACTGAAGCTTTCTTT
CASSLRQGNTEAFF
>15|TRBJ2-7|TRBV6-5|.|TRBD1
TGTGCCAGCAGTTACGGACAGGGTAGGTCCTACGAGCAGTACTTC
CASSYGQGRSYEQYF
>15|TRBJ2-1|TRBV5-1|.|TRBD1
TGCGCCAGCAGAGATTCTACAGGGGCGTACAATGAGCAGTTCTTC
CASRDSTGAYNEQFF
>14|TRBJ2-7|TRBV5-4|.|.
TGTGCCAGCAGGCGGGACACTGCCGACTACGAGCAGTACTTC
CASRRDTADYEQYF
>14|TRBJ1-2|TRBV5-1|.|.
TGCGCCAGCAGCTTTGGGATCACTAACTATGGCTACACCTTC
CASSFGITNYGYTF
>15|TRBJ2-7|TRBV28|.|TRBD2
TGTGCCAGCAGTGCCCAACTAGCGGGAGAGTACGAGCAGTACTTC
CASSAQLAGEYEQYF
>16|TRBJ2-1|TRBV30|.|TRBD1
TGTGCCTGGAGTGTAAAGGGCCAGGGGGCCTACAATGAGCAGTTCTTC
CAWSVKGQGAYNEQFF
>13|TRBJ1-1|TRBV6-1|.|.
TGTGCCAGCAGGGAGGGGTTTGTCACTGAAGCTTTCTTT
CASREGFVTEAFF
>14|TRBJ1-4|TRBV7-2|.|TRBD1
TGTGCCAGCAGCCGAGGACAGGGCGAGGAAAAACTGTTTTTT
CASSRGQGEEKLFF
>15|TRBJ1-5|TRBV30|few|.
TGTGCCTGGAGTAGGTTAAGGGGCAGCAATCAGCCCCAGCATTTT
CAWSRLRGSNQPQHF
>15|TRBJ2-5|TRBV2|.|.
TGTGCCAGCAGACACTTTGGGACGGGCCAAGAGACCCAGTACTTC
CASRHFGTGQETQYF
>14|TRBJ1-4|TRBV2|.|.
TGTGCCAGCACCAACCGAGGCACAGATGAAAAACTGTTTTTT
CASTNRGTDEKLFF
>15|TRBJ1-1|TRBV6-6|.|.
TGTGCCAGCAGTTTCCTGTACAGTTCGACCACTGAAGCTTTCTTT
CASSFLYSSTTEAFF
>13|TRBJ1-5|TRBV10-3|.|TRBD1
TGTGCCATCAAGCAGGGGGCCGGGCAGCCCCAGCATTTT
CAIKQGAGQPQHF
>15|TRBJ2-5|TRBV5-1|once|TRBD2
TGCGCCAGCAGCTTGGGAAGTCAGGGAGGGGAGACCCAGTACTTC
CASSLGSQGGETQYF
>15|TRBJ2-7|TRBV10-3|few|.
TGTGCCATCAGAGGGGAAACTGCGAGCTCCTACGAGCAGTACTTC
CAIRGETASSYEQYF
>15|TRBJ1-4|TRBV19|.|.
TGTGCCAGTAGTATCGGGTCGCGAACTAATGAAAAACTGTTTTTT
CASSIGSRTNEKLFF